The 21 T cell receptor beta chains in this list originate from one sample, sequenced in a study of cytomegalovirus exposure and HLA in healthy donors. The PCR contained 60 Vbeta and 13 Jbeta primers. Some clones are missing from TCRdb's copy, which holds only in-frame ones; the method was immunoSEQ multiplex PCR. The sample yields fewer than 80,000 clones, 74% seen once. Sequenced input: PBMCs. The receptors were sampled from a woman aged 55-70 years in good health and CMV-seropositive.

The CDR3: CSVDDRGSNQPQHF. Written as DNA, the CDR3 is TGCAGCGTAGATGACAGGGGTAGCAATCAGCCCCAGCATTTT. V and J are TRBV29-1 and TRBJ1-5; TRBD1 agrees at 8 bases. CDR1 is SQVTM, CDR2 ANQGSEA, per germline. With V trimmed by 6 bases and J by 0 bases, 4 bases remained unmatched. The CDR3 extends over 14 amino acids.

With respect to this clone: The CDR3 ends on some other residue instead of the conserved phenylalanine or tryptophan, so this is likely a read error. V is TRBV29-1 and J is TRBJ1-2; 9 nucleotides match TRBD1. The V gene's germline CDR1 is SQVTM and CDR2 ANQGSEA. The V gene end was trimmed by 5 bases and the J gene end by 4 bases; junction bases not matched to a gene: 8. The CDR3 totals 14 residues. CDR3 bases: TGCAGCGTTTGGGGGACAGGGATAGGCTATGGCTACACCGTC. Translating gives CSVWGTGIGYGYTV.

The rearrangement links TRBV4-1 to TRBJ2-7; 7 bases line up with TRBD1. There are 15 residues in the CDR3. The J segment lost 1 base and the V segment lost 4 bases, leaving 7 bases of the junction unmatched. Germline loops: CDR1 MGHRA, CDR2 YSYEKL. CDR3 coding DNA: TGCGCCAGCAGCCGATCCACAGGGGATTCCTACGAGCAGTACTTC. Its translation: CASSRSTGDSYEQYF.

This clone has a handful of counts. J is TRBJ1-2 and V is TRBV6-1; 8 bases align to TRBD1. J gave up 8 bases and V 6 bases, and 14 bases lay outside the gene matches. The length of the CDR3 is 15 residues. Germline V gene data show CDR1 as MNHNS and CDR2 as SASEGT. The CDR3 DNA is TGTGCCAGCAGGGGACAGGCCCGGACCACAGGCGGCTACACCTTC. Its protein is CASRGQARTTGGYTF.

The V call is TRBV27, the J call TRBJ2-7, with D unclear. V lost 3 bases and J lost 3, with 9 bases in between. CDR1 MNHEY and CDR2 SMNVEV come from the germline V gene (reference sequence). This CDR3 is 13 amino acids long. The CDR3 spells CASSFSQDYEQYF. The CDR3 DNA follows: TGTGCCAGCAGTTTCAGTCAGGACTACGAGCAGTACTTC.

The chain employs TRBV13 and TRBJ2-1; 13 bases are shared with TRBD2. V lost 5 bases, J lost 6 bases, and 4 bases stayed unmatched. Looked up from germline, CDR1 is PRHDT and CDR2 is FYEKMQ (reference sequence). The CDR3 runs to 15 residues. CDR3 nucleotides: TGTGCCAGCAGCGGAAGGACTAGCGGGAGCAATGAGCAGTTCTTC. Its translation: CASSGRTSGSNEQFF.

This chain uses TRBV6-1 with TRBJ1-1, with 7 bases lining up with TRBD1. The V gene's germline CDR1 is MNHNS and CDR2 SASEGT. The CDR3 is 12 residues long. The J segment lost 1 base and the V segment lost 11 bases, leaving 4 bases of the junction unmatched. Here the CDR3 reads CAGGGQNTEAFF. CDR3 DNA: TGTGCCGGAGGGGGCCAGAACACTGAAGCTTTCTTT.

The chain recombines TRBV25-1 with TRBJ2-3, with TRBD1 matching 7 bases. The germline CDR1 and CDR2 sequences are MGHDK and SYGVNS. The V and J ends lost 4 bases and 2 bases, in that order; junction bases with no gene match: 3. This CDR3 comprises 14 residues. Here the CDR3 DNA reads TGTGCCAGCAGTGTGGACAGGCCCACAGATACGCAGTATTTT. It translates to CASSVDRPTDTQYF.

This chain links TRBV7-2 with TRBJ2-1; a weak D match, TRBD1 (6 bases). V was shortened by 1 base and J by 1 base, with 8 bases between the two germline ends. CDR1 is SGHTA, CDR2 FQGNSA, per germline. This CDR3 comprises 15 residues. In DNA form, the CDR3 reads TGTGCCAGCAGCTTAGACAGGGAGTCCTACAATGAGCAGTTCTTC. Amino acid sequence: CASSLDRESYNEQFF.

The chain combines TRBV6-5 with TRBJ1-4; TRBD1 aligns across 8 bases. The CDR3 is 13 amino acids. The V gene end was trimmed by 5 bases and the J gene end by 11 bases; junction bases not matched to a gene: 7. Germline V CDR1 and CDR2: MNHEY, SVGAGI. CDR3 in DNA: TGTGCCAGCAGTAAACAGGGGGATCGGAAACTGTTTTTT. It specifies CASSKQGDRKLFF.

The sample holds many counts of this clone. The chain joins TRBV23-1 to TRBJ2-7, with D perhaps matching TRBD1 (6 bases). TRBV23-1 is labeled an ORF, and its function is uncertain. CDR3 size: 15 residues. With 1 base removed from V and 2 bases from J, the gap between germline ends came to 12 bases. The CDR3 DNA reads TGCGCCAGCAGTCAATGGAGTCGGGACACCTACGAGCAGTACTTC. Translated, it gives CASSQWSRDTYEQYF.

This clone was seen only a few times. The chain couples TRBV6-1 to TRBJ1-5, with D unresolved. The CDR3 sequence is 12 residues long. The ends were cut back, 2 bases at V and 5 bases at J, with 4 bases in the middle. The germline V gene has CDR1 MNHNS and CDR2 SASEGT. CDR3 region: CASSEYDQPQHF. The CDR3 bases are TGTGCCAGCAGTGAATATGATCAGCCCCAGCATTTT.

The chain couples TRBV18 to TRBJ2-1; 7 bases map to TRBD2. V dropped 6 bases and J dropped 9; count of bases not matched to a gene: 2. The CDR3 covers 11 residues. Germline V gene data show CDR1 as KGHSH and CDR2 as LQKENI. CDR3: CASSPGGEQFF. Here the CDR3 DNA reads TGTGCCAGCTCCCCGGGGGGTGAGCAGTTCTTC.

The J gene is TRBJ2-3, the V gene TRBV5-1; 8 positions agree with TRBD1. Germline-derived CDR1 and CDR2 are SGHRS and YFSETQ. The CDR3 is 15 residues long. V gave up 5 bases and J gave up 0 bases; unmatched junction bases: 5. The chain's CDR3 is CASRSGTGSTDTQYF. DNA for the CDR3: TGCGCCAGCAGGTCCGGGACAGGAAGCACAGATACGCAGTATTTT.

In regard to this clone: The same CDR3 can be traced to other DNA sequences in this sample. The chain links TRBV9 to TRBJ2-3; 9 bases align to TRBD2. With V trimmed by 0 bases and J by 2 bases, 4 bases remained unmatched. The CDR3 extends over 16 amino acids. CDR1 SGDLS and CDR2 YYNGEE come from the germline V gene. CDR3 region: CASSVELAGPTDTQYF. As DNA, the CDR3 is TGTGCCAGCAGCGTAGAACTAGCGGGCCCCACAGATACGCAGTATTTT.

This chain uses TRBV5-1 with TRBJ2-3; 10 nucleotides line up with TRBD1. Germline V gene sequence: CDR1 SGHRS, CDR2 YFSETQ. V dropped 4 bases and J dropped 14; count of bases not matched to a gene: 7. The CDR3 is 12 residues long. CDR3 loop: CASSTGQGVTYF. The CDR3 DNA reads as TGCGCCAGCAGCACCGGACAGGGGGTCACGTATTTT.

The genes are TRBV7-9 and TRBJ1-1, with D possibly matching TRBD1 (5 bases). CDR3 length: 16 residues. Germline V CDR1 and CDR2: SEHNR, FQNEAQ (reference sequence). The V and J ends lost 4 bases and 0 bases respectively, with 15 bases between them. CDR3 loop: CASSSRKTVMNTEAFF. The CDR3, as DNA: TGTGCCAGCAGCTCTAGAAAGACAGTCATGAACACTGAAGCTTTCTTT. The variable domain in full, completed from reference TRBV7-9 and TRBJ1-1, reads DTGVSQNPRHKITKRGQNVTFRCDPISEHNRLYWYRQTLGQGPEFLTYFQNEAQLEKSRLLSDRFSAERPKGSFSTLEIQRTEQGDSAMYLCASSSRKTVMNTEAFFGQGTRLTVV.

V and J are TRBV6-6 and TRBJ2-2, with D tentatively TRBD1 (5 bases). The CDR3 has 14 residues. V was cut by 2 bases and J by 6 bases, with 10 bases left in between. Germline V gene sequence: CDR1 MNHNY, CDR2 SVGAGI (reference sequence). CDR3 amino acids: CASSYDSTPGELFF. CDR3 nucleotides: TGTGCCAGCAGTTACGACAGCACCCCCGGGGAGCTGTTTTTT.

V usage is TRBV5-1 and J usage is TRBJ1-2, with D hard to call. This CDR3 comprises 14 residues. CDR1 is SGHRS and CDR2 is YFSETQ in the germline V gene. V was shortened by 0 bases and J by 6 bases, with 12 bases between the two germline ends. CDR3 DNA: TGCGCCAGCAGCTTGGGCGAAGGGAGGCATGGCTACACCTTC. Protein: CASSLGEGRHGYTF.

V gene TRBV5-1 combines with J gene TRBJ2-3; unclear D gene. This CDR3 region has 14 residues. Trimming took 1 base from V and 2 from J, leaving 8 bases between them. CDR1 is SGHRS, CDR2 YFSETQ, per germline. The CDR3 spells CASSLTVTTDTQYF. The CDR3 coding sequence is TGCGCCAGCAGCTTGACAGTTACCACAGATACGCAGTATTTT.

CDR3 amino acids: CAISESPRSTGELFF. The CDR3 DNA reads as TGTGCCATCAGTGAGTCTCCGAGGAGCACCGGGGAGCTGTTTTTT. The rearrangement joins TRBV10-3 to TRBJ2-2; D gene ambiguous. Germline lookup yields CDR1 ENHRY and CDR2 SYGVKD. Trimming left V 0 bases short and J 4 bases short, with 9 bases between. The CDR3 has 15 residues.